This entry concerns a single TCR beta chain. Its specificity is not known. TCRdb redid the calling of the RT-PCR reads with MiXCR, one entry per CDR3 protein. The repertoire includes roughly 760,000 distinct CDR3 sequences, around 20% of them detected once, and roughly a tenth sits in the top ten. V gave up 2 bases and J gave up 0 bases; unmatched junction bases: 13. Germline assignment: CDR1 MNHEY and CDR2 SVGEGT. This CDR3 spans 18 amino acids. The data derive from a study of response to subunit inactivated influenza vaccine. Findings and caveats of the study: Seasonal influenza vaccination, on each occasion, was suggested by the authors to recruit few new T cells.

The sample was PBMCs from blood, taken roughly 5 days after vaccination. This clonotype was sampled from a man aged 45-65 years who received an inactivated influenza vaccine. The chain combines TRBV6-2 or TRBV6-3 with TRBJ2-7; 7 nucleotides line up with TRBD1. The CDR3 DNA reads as TGTGCCAGCAGTTACCAAACGGATGGACAGGTTATCTCCTACGAGCAGTACTTC. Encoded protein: CASSYQTDGQVISYEQYF.